This TCR beta chain was captured in a study of CD8+ T cells in alopecia areata. Turning to this clone: The antigen is not known. Gene names follow the mouse nomenclature. The sample has other DNA sequences that encode this CDR3 too.

Whole-study findings and limits: Lesional scalp displayed greater clonality than normal scalp, most notably in alopecia totalis/universalis.

Reverse transcription of extracted RNA yielded cDNA, which provided the sequencing template. Assay: immunoSEQ multiplex PCR; the TCRdb copy retains only in-frame clones and omits some. Singletons are absent from the sample, which has 200,000 to 300,000 clones. Markers including CD4, CD8alpha, NKG2D and NKG2ACE guided sorting of pooled cutaneous lymph node cells. This sequence was found in a C3H/HeJ mouse with alopecia areata. The MHC haplotype of the strain is H2-k. The specimen sequenced was CD4+ T cells sorted from a lymph node.

The CDR3 bases that were read are TGTGCCAGCAGTGATGCTGGGGGGAGAGGGGCT. It translates to CASSDAGGRGA. The entire CDR3 sequence reads CASSDAGGRGAEQFF. The chain recombines TRBV13-1 with TRBJ2-1; 8 bases line up with TRBD2. The read comes to an end 4 residues before the CDR3 does, leaving the germline J gene to fill in the end. The CDR3 consists of 15 residues. Germline loops: CDR1 NSHNY, CDR2 SYGAGN.